This is a list of T cell receptor beta chains from one sample in a study of cytomegalovirus exposure and HLA in healthy donors. TCRdb's table, derived via immunoSEQ multiplex PCR, lists solely in-frame clones and lacks some. The sample holds 100,000 to 150,000 clones, 65% to 80% seen once. The sequencing sample was made of PBMCs. These receptors all stem from a woman in her thirties or forties in good health and CMV-seropositive. Each CDR3 is given with its conserved first and last residue. Fields, in order: V gene, clone size, J gene, D gene, CDR3 DNA, CDR3 protein. The D gene is left open where the match is weak. Not every row has a clone size; where given, it reads once, few, many or a size class.

TRBV7-9	.	TRBJ1-1	TRBD1	TGTGCCAGCAGCTTAGCCCCGGGACAGGGCGCTTTCTTT	CASSLAPGQGAFF
TRBV9	.	TRBJ2-2	TRBD2	TGTGCCAGCAGCGCCACAACTAGCGGGCCGAACACCGGGGAGCTGTTTTTT	CASSATTSGPNTGELFF
TRBV9	.	TRBJ2-7	.	TGTGCCAGCAGCGTAGGGCAGGGGAGTCCCTACGAGCAGTACTTC	CASSVGQGSPYEQYF
TRBV10-2	.	TRBJ1-2	TRBD1	TGCGCCAGCAGGGTTACCAGGGGGCAAGGCTATGGCTACACCTTC	CASRVTRGQGYGYTF
TRBV2	.	TRBJ2-1	TRBD2	TGTGCCAGCAGTTTAGCGGGAGAGCGTCATGAGCAGTTCTTC	CASSLAGERHEQFF
TRBV6-1	.	TRBJ2-7	TRBD1	TGTGCCAGCAGTGAAGGACAGGGCGACTACGAGCAGTACTTC	CASSEGQGDYEQYF
TRBV5-1	.	TRBJ2-1	TRBD2	TGCGCCAGCAGCGGGAGCGGGAGGTCCTACAATGAGCAGTTCTTC	CASSGSGRSYNEQFF
TRBV20-1	.	TRBJ1-2	.	TGCAGTCAACAAGACAATGGCTACACCTTC	CSQQDNGYTF
TRBV6-7	.	TRBJ1-4	TRBD1	TGTGCCAGCAGTTACTCGGGACAGTCGGATGAAAAACTGTTTTTT	CASSYSGQSDEKLFF
TRBV2	.	TRBJ2-7	TRBD2	TGTGCCAGCAGTGATGGGACTAGCGGGCCCTACGAGCAGTACTTC	CASSDGTSGPYEQYF
TRBV6-5	few	TRBJ2-3	.	TGTGCCAGCAGTTCGGATACGGGGGAGGTAGATACGCAGTATTTT	CASSSDTGEVDTQYF
TRBV30	.	TRBJ2-5	.	TGTGCCTGGAGCCTGGGCACTGCCCAAGAGACCCAGTACTTC	CAWSLGTAQETQYF
TRBV28	.	TRBJ1-2	.	TGTGCCAGCATCCCACGACGGAGCTATGGCTACACCTTC	CASIPRRSYGYTF
TRBV28	.	TRBJ1-1	.	TGTGCCAGCAGTTTGGGAGGGATGGTCGGGACTGAAGCTTTCTTT	CASSLGGMVGTEAFF
TRBV18	few	TRBJ2-3	.	TGTGCCAGCTCACTCGCTTCCGGAGGCACAGATACGCAGTATTTT	CASSLASGGTDTQYF
TRBV7-9	.	TRBJ2-3	TRBD2	TGTGCCAGCAGCCCTAGCGGAAACACAGATACGCAGTATTTT	CASSPSGNTDTQYF
TRBV27	.	TRBJ2-2	.	TGTGCCAGCAGTTCAGGGCCGCCGAACACCGGGGAGCTGTTTTTT	CASSSGPPNTGELFF
TRBV28	.	TRBJ1-5	TRBD1	TGTGCCAGCAGCCCGGGACAGGCGCCCTTCTATAGCAATCAGCCCCAGCATTTT	CASSPGQAPFYSNQPQHF
TRBV28	few	TRBJ1-5	TRBD1	TGTGCCAGCAGTTCCCGACAGGGGGCAGGTCAGCCCCAGCATTTT	CASSSRQGAGQPQHF
TRBV4-1	.	TRBJ1-2	TRBD1	TGCGCCAGCAGCCAAGTCGGGCAGGGGGTAGAAGGCTACACCTTC	CASSQVGQGVEGYTF
TRBV2	.	TRBJ2-3	TRBD1	TGTGCCATAGCGACAGGGGCGACAGATACGCAGTATTTT	CAIATGATDTQYF
TRBV14	.	TRBJ2-1	TRBD2	TGTGCCAGCAGCCAAGAGGGGACTAGTGGTTACAATGAGCAGTTCTTC	CASSQEGTSGYNEQFF
TRBV7-3	.	TRBJ2-5	TRBD1	TGTGCCAGCAGCCCCGGACAGGGTGAGACCCAGTACTTC	CASSPGQGETQYF